This T cell receptor (beta chain) was recorded in a study of beta chain features in type 1 diabetes (dated by TCRdb to about 2018). The study in broad terms: Mean age, gender distribution, total cell number and subset yield were not different between patients and healthy donors. A total of 100 million to 140 million sorted cells were examined across all samples, and the number of cells per subset was strongly correlated with RNA yield. The study compared the TCRB repertoires of sorted circulating CD4+ T cell subsets in recently diagnosed type 1 diabetes patients with those in matched healthy donors. Naive and central memory subsets were obtained from all 30 or so donors, but regulatory and stem cell-like memory subsets were isolated from only 8 patients and roughly 8 healthy donors. The study at large found these results: Because cDNA rather than genomic DNA was sequenced, highly expressing activated cells could have been over-represented, although no difference in activation and CD3 levels was found between groups. Only small numbers of individuals were included in the HLA sub-analyses, which left unresolved whether HLA type had any influence on TCRB rearrangement. The naive, central memory and regulatory TCRB repertoires appeared to resemble one another more closely among patients than among healthy donors. Type 1 diabetes patients showed a moderate but significant shortening of TCRB CDR3 length in all four CD4+ subsets. PCR might favor shorter templates, but patient and control samples were amplified and corrected together, so any skew would affect both groups equally. Fewer insertions and more nucleotide deletions at VDJ recombination sites were observed in patients with type 1 diabetes, implying thymic rearrangement abnormalities.

For this clone: No cognate antigen has been identified for it. The record has no base qualities; no much larger clone is one base away. Other DNA sequences in this specimen translate into the identical CDR3.

The entire amount of isolated RNA was reverse transcribed using the High Capacity cDNA Reverse Transcription Kit, so the sequenced TCRB transcripts were expressed ones. Deep immunoSEQ sequencing was performed on naive, central memory and regulatory T cell samples, with an average of approximately 3.9 million total reads per sample. After sorted cells were lysed in RLT buffer, RNA was extracted with DNase-treated RNeasy Micro or Mini kits, with the choice depending on cell number. Each cell subset was processed separately to prevent cross-contamination, with patient and healthy donor samples processed together. Using the immunoSEQ multiplex PCR, TCRB sequences were amplified from cDNA into 87-bp fragments spanning the CDR3 region. Sequencing of the amplicons was done on the Illumina HiSeq platform. The authors processed their data as follows. Synthetic template baselines were used to correct PCR bias computationally, reads within Hamming distance 2 were collapsed, and singletons that could not be merged were discarded. Reads were aligned against IMGT so that V, D and J genes, CDR3 length and insertions or deletions at six rearrangement sites could be assigned. Within each subset, clonotype counts were normalized to sorted cell number, and only after that were true diversity and Gini coefficients computed with the tcR R package. Repertoire sharing was quantified using the overlap coefficient calculated on TCRB nucleotide sequences. Out-of-frame TCRB sequences from naive cells were analyzed as a proxy for the pre-selection repertoire. TCRdb carries this immuneACCESS record with in-frame sequences only. Its versions omit some clonotypes, under half of them owing to an unresolved V gene in the studies checked, with the rest unexplained. That table is the source of V, J and clone size, and D and trimming were worked out from the DNA. Recorded for this sample are 200,000 to 250,000 clones; 68% of them occurred a single time. The ten largest make up approximately 0.053% of the sample.

A single peripheral blood draw of about 116 mL on average was collected from each donor into heparinised tubes. A BD FACSAria II and a panel including CD45RO, CCR7, CD25, CD127, CD95 and CD27 were used to sort naive, central memory, regulatory and stem cell-like memory CD4+ T cells. Purity was above 95% for every sorted population. Right away, PBMCs were isolated by Lymphoprep density gradient centrifugation and were stained directly, with no culture step. To minimize batch effects, samples were stained and sorted in pairs, one healthy donor with one patient per experiment. The sequence derives from a young man in good health. The source material was naive CD4+ T cells from blood. The intended sense of this specimen's cell subset or site label: true naive CD4+ T cells.

The DNA is TGTGCCTGGAGTGTTGATTCTGGAAACACCATATATTTT. This yields the protein CAWSVDSGNTIYF. The chain employs TRBV30 and TRBJ1-3; no D gene is confidently identified. The CDR3 sequence holds 13 residues, the cysteine and phenylalanine included. Only CDR3 DNA remains: 39 bases, in frame from the first base. The CDR1 and CDR2 encoded by the germline V gene (reference sequence) are GTSNPN and SVGIG. The V end loses 0 bases and the J end loses 1 base, and a stretch of 4 bases separates them.